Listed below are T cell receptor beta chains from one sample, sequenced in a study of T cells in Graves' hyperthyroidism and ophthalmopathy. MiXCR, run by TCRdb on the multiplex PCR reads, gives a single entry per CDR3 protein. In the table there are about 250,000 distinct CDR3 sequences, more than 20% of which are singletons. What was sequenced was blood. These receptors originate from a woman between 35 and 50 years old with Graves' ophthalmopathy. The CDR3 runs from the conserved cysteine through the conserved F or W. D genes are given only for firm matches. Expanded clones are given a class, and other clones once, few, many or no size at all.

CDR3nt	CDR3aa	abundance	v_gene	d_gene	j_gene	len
TGTGCCACCAGTGACACCGGACGTGGTCAAGAGACCCAGTACTTC	CATSDTGRGQETQYF	-	TRBV24-1	-	TRBJ2-5	15
TGTGCCAGCAGCGTAGGGATTTCTACTTCACCCCTCCACTTT	CASSVGISTSPLHF	few	TRBV9	-	TRBJ1-6	14
TGTGCCAGCAGCTACAAAGGTGGTCAAGAGACCCAGTACTTC	CASSYKGGQETQYF	many	TRBV11-2	-	TRBJ2-5	14
TGTGCCAGCAGTGGAGGAGTTCGAGGGGTTGGCACTGAAGCTTTCTTT	CASSGGVRGVGTEAFF	many	TRBV2	-	TRBJ1-1	16
TGTGCCAGTACCTCCCGGAGGCCTCTAGCGGGAGGGCCGTATGGCGGGGAGCTGTTTTTT	CASTSRRPLAGGPYGGELFF	-	TRBV5-7	TRBD2	TRBJ2-2	20
TGTGCCAGCAGTCTTATCCCCACAGATACGCAGTATTTT	CASSLIPTDTQYF	many	TRBV12-3/TRBV12-4	-	TRBJ2-3	13
TGTGCCACCGAGGCGGGAAGGCAAGAGACCCAGTACTTC	CATEAGRQETQYF	-	TRBV7-2	-	TRBJ2-5	13
TGTGCCAGCAGTTCGGGACAGGGGTCCAACTATGGCTACACCTTC	CASSSGQGSNYGYTF	-	TRBV12-3/TRBV12-4	TRBD1	TRBJ1-2	15
TGCACCTATCATGGCGGGAGGGCCCACGAGCAGTACTTC	CTYHGGRAHEQYF	many	TRBV7-4	TRBD2	TRBJ2-7	13
TGTGCCAGCAGCCGCGCCGGGGACGGCAATCAGCCCCAGCATTTT	CASSRAGDGNQPQHF	many	TRBV7-9	-	TRBJ1-5	15
TGTGCCAGCAGTTCCGGGCCGACAACCTATGGCTACACCTTC	CASSSGPTTYGYTF	-	TRBV12-3/TRBV12-4	-	TRBJ1-2	14
TGTGCCAGCGCGCAGGCCCAAGATTACGAGCAGTACTTC	CASAQAQDYEQYF	-	TRBV28	-	TRBJ2-7	13
TGCGCCAGCAGCTTGGGACGAACCTTAGGCAAAAACATTCAGTACTTC	CASSLGRTLGKNIQYF	many	TRBV5-1	-	TRBJ2-4	16
TGTGCCACCAGTGATTCGGGCGGCGGAGAACTCGAGACCCAGTACTTC	CATSDSGGGELETQYF	-	TRBV24-1	-	TRBJ2-5	16
TGTGCCAGCAGTCGGCCGGGACTAGCGGGAGGGCCCTACGAGCAGTACTTC	CASSRPGLAGGPYEQYF	many	TRBV27	TRBD2	TRBJ2-7	17
TGTGCCAGTACTATGCGGGCAGGGGGATCGGCCGAGACCCAGTACTTC	CASTMRAGGSAETQYF	many	TRBV19	TRBD1	TRBJ2-5	16
TGTGCCAGCAGCCCCGACCAGTCGGCCAACACTGAAGCTTTCTTT	CASSPDQSANTEAFF	once	TRBV13	-	TRBJ1-1	15
TGTGCCAGCAGTTATGCGGGGCCAGTCTACGAGCAGTACTTC	CASSYAGPVYEQYF	-	TRBV6-5	-	TRBJ2-7	14
TGTGCCAGCAGTTTAGGGAGCGGGGGGGACGGCTACACCTTC	CASSLGSGGDGYTF	many	TRBV28	-	TRBJ1-2	14
TGTGCCAGCAGCTTACTGTCCGATTACGAGCAGTACTTC	CASSLLSDYEQYF	-	TRBV11-2	-	TRBJ2-7	13
TGTGCCAGCAGCCAAGAATTGGCAGGGAGGACTTTCTTT	CASSQELAGRTFF	many	TRBV4-2	-	TRBJ1-1	13
TGTGCCAGCAGCCCCGGAGCTGCGTTGGCCTACGAGCAGTACTTC	CASSPGAALAYEQYF	-	TRBV7-3	-	TRBJ2-7	15
TGTGCCAGCAGCCAAGATCCGGGCCTAAACTACGAGCAGTACTTC	CASSQDPGLNYEQYF	many	TRBV3-1	-	TRBJ2-7	15
TGTGCCAGCAGTTTCGGCGGGACCGGTCGCTACGAGCAGTACTTC	CASSFGGTGRYEQYF	-	TRBV28	-	TRBJ2-7	15
TGTGCCAGCAGAACAGCCTGGGGCTACACCTTC	CASRTAWGYTF	-	TRBV6-1	-	TRBJ1-2	11
TGTGCCAGCAGCCCGATGACAGGGGGCGTCCCCTCTGGAAACACCATATATTTT	CASSPMTGGVPSGNTIYF	-	TRBV5-6	TRBD1	TRBJ1-3	18
TGTGCCAGCAGTCCCCGGGAGGGCTTGGCCAAAAACATTCAGTACTTC	CASSPREGLAKNIQYF	many	TRBV28	TRBD2	TRBJ2-4	16
TGTGCCTGGAGTGCACCCGTTGTCGGGGGGGGTGGCTACACCTTC	CAWSAPVVGGGGYTF	-	TRBV30	-	TRBJ1-2	15
TGTGCCAGCATCCGGGACAGTATAACCGGGGAGCTGTTTTTT	CASIRDSITGELFF	many	TRBV6-1	TRBD1	TRBJ2-2	14
TGTGCCAGCAGCTCCGAGGACAGGGGTGGAACTGAAGCTTTCTTT	CASSSEDRGGTEAFF	many	TRBV12-3/TRBV12-4	TRBD1	TRBJ1-1	15
TGCGCCAGCAGCCAAGATCGGCGACGTAAAACGCAGTATTTT	CASSQDRRRKTQYF	many	TRBV4-1	-	TRBJ2-3	14
TGTGCCAGCAGCCTCGGCCCCTCCCAGTACTTC	CASSLGPSQYF	many	TRBV7-9	-	TRBJ2-5	11
TGTGCCAGCAGCGGGACTAGCGGGAGCTCTGGGGCCAACGTCCTGACTTTC	CASSGTSGSSGANVLTF	many	TRBV9	TRBD2	TRBJ2-6	17
TGTGCCACCAGCCACAATACGGACAGACTCCTTCAGTACTTC	CATSHNTDRLLQYF	-	TRBV15	-	TRBJ2-4	14
TGTGCCAGCAGCATAAGACTAGCGGGAGCTCTAGAGACCCAGTACTTC	CASSIRLAGALETQYF	-	TRBV11-2	TRBD2	TRBJ2-5	16
TGTGCCAGCTCACCCGACCAGGGAGGCGAGCAGTACTTC	CASSPDQGGEQYF	many	TRBV18	-	TRBJ2-7	13
TGCGCCAGCAGCCATCCGGGCGGGGGGGCCTACGAGCAGTACTTC	CASSHPGGGAYEQYF	many	TRBV4-1	TRBD2	TRBJ2-7	15
TGTGCCAGCAGTTTAGGTAGCCTTTCCTACGAGCAGTACTTC	CASSLGSLSYEQYF	many	TRBV28	-	TRBJ2-7	14
TGTGCCAGCAGCCAAGTAGAGGGAGGGCCCCAGACCCAGTACTTC	CASSQVEGGPQTQYF	many	TRBV4-2	TRBD2	TRBJ2-5	15
TGTGCCAGCAGTCCGGACAGGGCTGCGTACGAGCAGTACTTC	CASSPDRAAYEQYF	-	TRBV12-3/TRBV12-4	TRBD1	TRBJ2-7	14
TGTGCCAGCAGTTTTACTGGCGGGAGACAAGAGACCCAGTACTTC	CASSFTGGRQETQYF	-	TRBV12-3/TRBV12-4	TRBD2	TRBJ2-5	15
TGTGCCAGCAGCTTAACGGGCTTAGCGGGAACGGACACCGGGGAGCTGTTTTTT	CASSLTGLAGTDTGELFF	many	TRBV7-3	TRBD2	TRBJ2-2	18
TGTGCCAGCAGTCCGACTAGTCCGTACCAAGAGACCCAGTACTTC	CASSPTSPYQETQYF	many	TRBV2	-	TRBJ2-5	15
TGTGCCACTGGGGAGGAAAGCTCTGGGGCCAACGTCCTGACTTTC	CATGEESSGANVLTF	-	TRBV15	-	TRBJ2-6	15
TGCAGCGTGGCCGGGAACATCCAAGAGACCCAGTACTTC	CSVAGNIQETQYF	-	TRBV29-1	-	TRBJ2-5	13
TGTGCCAGCAGCGGGCACCAGGGAGAGCTGACCGGGGAGCTGTTTTTT	CASSGHQGELTGELFF	many	TRBV9	-	TRBJ2-2	16
TGTGCCAGCAGCGAATGGGGATTGAACACTGAAGCTTTCTTT	CASSEWGLNTEAFF	many	TRBV6-1	-	TRBJ1-1	14
TGTGCCAGCAGCTACCAGAAAAGACAGGGAGACTATGGCTACACCTTC	CASSYQKRQGDYGYTF	many	TRBV6-2/TRBV6-3	TRBD1	TRBJ1-2	16
TGCAGTGCGGTAAATTCCCGGAGGGCATCTGGAAACACCATATATTTT	CSAVNSRRASGNTIYF	many	TRBV20-1	-	TRBJ1-3	16
TGTGCCAGCAGTTTACGGCCCGGGTATCGGGGACAGCCCCAGCATTTT	CASSLRPGYRGQPQHF	many	TRBV28	-	TRBJ1-5	16
TGTGCCAGCAGCTTGACAGGGGGTCAGCCCCAGCATTTT	CASSLTGGQPQHF	many	TRBV7-3	TRBD1	TRBJ1-5	13
TGTGCCAGCAGTCCCACGTTGGGCAGGGGCCCCTATGGCTACACCTTC	CASSPTLGRGPYGYTF	-	TRBV28	-	TRBJ1-2	16
TGTGCCAGCAGTTTGGTGCTTAATACAGGGAATGAAGCTTTCTTT	CASSLVLNTGNEAFF	-	TRBV28	-	TRBJ1-1	15